The rows below give T cell receptor beta chains drawn from one sample of a study of blood T cell repertoires in COVID-19. Measured with immunoSEQ multiplex PCR; TCRdb has only the in-frame clones, and not every one. The data contain around 110,000 clones, around 86% of them singletons. Sequenced: peripheral blood. All receptors derive from a man aged 40-55 years with acute or convalescent COVID-19. CDR3s include the opening cysteine and the closing phenylalanine or tryptophan. The order of the fields is V gene, J gene, D gene, clone size, CDR3 protein, CDR3 DNA. The D gene is left open where the match is weak. Clone size is stated in some rows and not others, as once, few, many or a class when expanded.

V gene: TRBV12-3/TRBV12-4; J gene: TRBJ2-1; D gene: TRBD2; clone size: few; CDR3 protein: CASSLGRGHEQFF; CDR3 DNA: TGTGCCAGCAGTTTGGGGAGGGGCCATGAGCAGTTCTTC
V gene: TRBV3-1/TRBV3-2; J gene: TRBJ2-3; D gene: TRBD2; clone size: .; CDR3 protein: CASSPRASGKVLDTQYF; CDR3 DNA: TGTGCCAGCAGCCCTCGGGCTAGCGGGAAGGTGTTGGATACGCAGTATTTT
V gene: TRBV19; J gene: TRBJ2-1; D gene: TRBD2; clone size: .; CDR3 protein: CASSIPRERPNEQFF; CDR3 DNA: TGTGCCAGTAGTATCCCGCGGGAGAGGCCCAATGAGCAGTTCTTC
V gene: TRBV4-3; J gene: TRBJ1-4; D gene: .; clone size: .; CDR3 protein: CASSQGGGLTNEKLFF; CDR3 DNA: TGCGCCAGCAGCCAAGGCGGAGGGTTGACTAATGAAAAACTGTTTTTT
V gene: TRBV30; J gene: TRBJ1-2; D gene: .; clone size: .; CDR3 protein: CAWSVSQGYGYTF; CDR3 DNA: TGTGCCTGGAGTGTATCACAGGGTTATGGCTACACCTTC
V gene: TRBV19; J gene: TRBJ2-5; D gene: .; clone size: .; CDR3 protein: CASSGGRRETQYF; CDR3 DNA: TGTGCCAGTAGTGGGGGGAGACGAGAGACCCAGTACTTC
V gene: TRBV4-1; J gene: TRBJ1-2; D gene: .; clone size: .; CDR3 protein: CASSQVQGDGYTF; CDR3 DNA: TGCGCCAGCAGCCAAGTCCAGGGTGATGGCTACACCTTC
V gene: TRBV5-4; J gene: TRBJ2-3; D gene: TRBD2; clone size: few; CDR3 protein: CASSQNPGLAGDGTQYF; CDR3 DNA: TGTGCCAGCAGCCAAAACCCGGGACTAGCGGGAGATGGTACGCAGTATTTT
V gene: TRBV3-1/TRBV3-2; J gene: TRBJ1-1; D gene: .; clone size: once; CDR3 protein: CASSPGGITEAFF; CDR3 DNA: TGTGCCAGCAGCCCCGGGGGTATCACTGAAGCTTTCTTT
V gene: TRBV27; J gene: TRBJ1-2; D gene: TRBD1; clone size: .; CDR3 protein: CASSLDRGYGYTF; CDR3 DNA: TGTGCCAGCAGTCTAGACAGGGGCTATGGCTACACCTTC
V gene: TRBV18; J gene: TRBJ2-2; D gene: TRBD1; clone size: .; CDR3 protein: CASLDRENTGELFF; CDR3 DNA: TGTGCCAGCCTCGACAGGGAGAACACCGGGGAGCTGTTTTTT
V gene: TRBV3-1/TRBV3-2; J gene: TRBJ2-5; D gene: TRBD1; clone size: .; CDR3 protein: CASSQRGPEGETQYF; CDR3 DNA: TGTGCCAGCAGCCAGAGGGGGCCAGAGGGAGAGACCCAGTACTTC
V gene: TRBV11-2; J gene: TRBJ2-1; D gene: .; clone size: .; CDR3 protein: CASSPVKNEQFF; CDR3 DNA: TGTGCCAGCAGCCCGGTCAAGAATGAGCAGTTCTTC
V gene: TRBV6-5; J gene: TRBJ1-5; D gene: TRBD1; clone size: .; CDR3 protein: CASSTDRNQPQHF; CDR3 DNA: TGTGCCAGCAGCACGGACAGGAATCAGCCCCAGCATTTT
V gene: TRBV7-9; J gene: TRBJ1-1; D gene: TRBD1; clone size: .; CDR3 protein: CASSQGGLTTEAFF; CDR3 DNA: TGTGCCAGCAGCCAGGGGGGCCTTACCACTGAAGCTTTCTTT
V gene: TRBV2; J gene: TRBJ2-5; D gene: TRBD2; clone size: .; CDR3 protein: CASSEASGRAETQYF; CDR3 DNA: TGTGCCAGCAGTGAAGCTAGCGGGAGGGCGGAGACCCAGTACTTC
V gene: TRBV5-6; J gene: TRBJ1-2; D gene: TRBD1; clone size: once; CDR3 protein: CASSKWDRGPYGYTF; CDR3 DNA: TGTGCCAGCAGCAAATGGGACAGGGGTCCCTATGGCTACACCTTC
V gene: TRBV13; J gene: TRBJ2-7; D gene: .; clone size: .; CDR3 protein: CASSSRGKGYEQYF; CDR3 DNA: TGTGCCAGCAGCTCACGAGGGAAGGGTTACGAGCAGTACTTC
V gene: TRBV30; J gene: TRBJ1-6; D gene: .; clone size: .; CDR3 protein: CAWSVQGLGSPLHF; CDR3 DNA: TGTGCCTGGAGTGTACAGGGTTTAGGTTCACCCCTCCACTTT
V gene: TRBV5-1; J gene: TRBJ2-1; D gene: .; clone size: .; CDR3 protein: CASSPPSWAEQFF; CDR3 DNA: TGCGCCAGCAGCCCCCCCTCCTGGGCTGAGCAGTTCTTC
V gene: TRBV7-2; J gene: TRBJ1-3; D gene: .; clone size: .; CDR3 protein: CASSYRRTITGNTIYF; CDR3 DNA: TGTGCCAGCAGCTACAGACGGACTATTACTGGAAACACCATATATTTT
V gene: TRBV2; J gene: TRBJ1-1; D gene: TRBD1; clone size: .; CDR3 protein: CASSNTGVAFF; CDR3 DNA: TGTGCCAGCAGTAACACAGGGGTAGCTTTCTTT
V gene: TRBV5-8; J gene: TRBJ2-5; D gene: TRBD2; clone size: .; CDR3 protein: CASSQGLAGGQETQYF; CDR3 DNA: TGTGCCAGCAGCCAGGGACTAGCGGGGGGTCAAGAGACCCAGTACTTC